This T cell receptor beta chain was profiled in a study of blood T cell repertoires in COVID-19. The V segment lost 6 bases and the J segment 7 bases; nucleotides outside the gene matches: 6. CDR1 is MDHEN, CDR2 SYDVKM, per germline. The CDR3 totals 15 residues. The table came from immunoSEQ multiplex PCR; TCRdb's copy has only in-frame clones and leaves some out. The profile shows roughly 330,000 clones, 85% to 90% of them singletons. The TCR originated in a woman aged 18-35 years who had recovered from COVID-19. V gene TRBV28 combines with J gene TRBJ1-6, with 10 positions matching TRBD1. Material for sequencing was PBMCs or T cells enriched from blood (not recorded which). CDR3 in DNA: TGTGCCAGCAGAATGACGGGACAGGGGAATTCACCCCTCCACTTT. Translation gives CASRMTGQGNSPLHF.